This T cell receptor beta chain was identified during a study of blood T cell repertoires in COVID-19. Study information: Specimens from acute and convalescent COVID-19 originated in the United States, Italy and Spain.

Germline V gives CDR1 MDHEN, CDR2 SYDVKM. The CDR3 runs to 15 residues. The germline V and J ends were trimmed by 4 bases and 2 bases, with 12 bases remaining between them. The assay was immunoSEQ multiplex PCR, and TCRdb's table has in-frame clones only and misses some. Altogether 90,000 or so clones are present, 80% to 90% being singletons, with the ten largest covering roughly 25%. The clonotype was recovered from a man in his fifties or sixties with acute or convalescent COVID-19. The specimen sequenced was peripheral blood. The chain links TRBV28 to TRBJ1-5, with D maybe TRBD1 (6 bases). CDR3 nucleotide sequence: TGTGCCAGCAGTTCTCAGGACAGCCGCAATCAGCCCCAGCATTTT. As protein: CASSSQDSRNQPQHF.